This T cell receptor (beta chain) originates from a study of cytomegalovirus exposure and HLA in healthy donors. This clone turned up a few times. Its specificity is not known. The CDR3 is 15 amino acids. V was trimmed by 3 bases and J by 6 bases, leaving 14 bases between them. Germline V CDR1 and CDR2: WSHSY, SAAADI. Primers: 60 Vbeta forward and 13 Jbeta reverse. Libraries were prepared by immunoSEQ multiplex PCR; TCRdb keeps only in-frame clonotypes and omits some of them. The sample yields some 90,000 clones, about 75% seen once. General study results and limits: Presence/absence analyses assumed roughly uniform sequencing depth across donors.

This sequence originates from a female donor in good health and CMV-seronegative. The chain is built from TRBV10-2 and TRBJ1-4, with D possibly matching TRBD1 (5 bases). Sequenced sample: PBMCs. In DNA form, the CDR3 reads TGCGCCAGCAGTGACTCTGCAGGAGGGGATGAAAAACTGTTTTTT. As protein: CASSDSAGGDEKLFF.